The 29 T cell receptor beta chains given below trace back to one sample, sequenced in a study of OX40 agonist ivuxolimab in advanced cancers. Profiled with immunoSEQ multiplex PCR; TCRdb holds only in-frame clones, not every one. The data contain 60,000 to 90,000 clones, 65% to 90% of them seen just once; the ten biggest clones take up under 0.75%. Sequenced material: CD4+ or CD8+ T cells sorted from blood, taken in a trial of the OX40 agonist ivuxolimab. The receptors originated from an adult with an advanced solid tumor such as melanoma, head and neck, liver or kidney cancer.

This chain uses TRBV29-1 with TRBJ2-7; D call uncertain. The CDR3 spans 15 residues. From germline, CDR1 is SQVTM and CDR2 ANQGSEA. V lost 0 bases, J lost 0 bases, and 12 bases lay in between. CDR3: CSVEDTSHGSYEQYF. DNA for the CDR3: TGCAGCGTTGAAGACACCAGCCACGGCTCCTACGAGCAGTACTTC.

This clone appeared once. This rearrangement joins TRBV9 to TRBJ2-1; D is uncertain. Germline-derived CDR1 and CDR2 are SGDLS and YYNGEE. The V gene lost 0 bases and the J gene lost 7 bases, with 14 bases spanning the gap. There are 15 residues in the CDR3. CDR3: CASSVGPAARNEQFF. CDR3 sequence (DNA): TGTGCCAGCAGCGTAGGGCCCGCCGCTCGGAATGAGCAGTTCTTC. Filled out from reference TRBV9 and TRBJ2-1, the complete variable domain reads DSGVTQTPKHLITATGQRVTLRCSPRSGDLSVYWYQQSLDQGLQFLIQYYNGEERAKGNILERFSAQQFPDLHSELNLSSLELGDSALYFCASSVGPAARNEQFFGPGTRLTVL.

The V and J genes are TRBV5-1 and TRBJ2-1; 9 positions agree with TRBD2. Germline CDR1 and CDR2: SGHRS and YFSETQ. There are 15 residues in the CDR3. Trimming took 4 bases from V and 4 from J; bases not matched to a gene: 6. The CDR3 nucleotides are TGCGCCAGCAGCGGTAGCGGGGGTGGTTACAATGAGCAGTTCTTC. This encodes CASSGSGGGYNEQFF.

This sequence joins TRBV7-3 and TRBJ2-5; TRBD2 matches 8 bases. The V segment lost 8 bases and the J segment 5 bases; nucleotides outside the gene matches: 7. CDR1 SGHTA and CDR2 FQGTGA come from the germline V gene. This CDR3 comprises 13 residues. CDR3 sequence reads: CASARGARETQYF. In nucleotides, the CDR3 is TGTGCCAGCGCGCGGGGGGCGCGGGAGACCCAGTACTTC.

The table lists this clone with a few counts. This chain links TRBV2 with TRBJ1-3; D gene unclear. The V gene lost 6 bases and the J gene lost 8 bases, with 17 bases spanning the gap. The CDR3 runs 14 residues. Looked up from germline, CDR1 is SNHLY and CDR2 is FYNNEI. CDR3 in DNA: TGTGCCAGCAGGCCCCGGGTTTCGGCGGACACCATATATTTT. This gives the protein CASRPRVSADTIYF.

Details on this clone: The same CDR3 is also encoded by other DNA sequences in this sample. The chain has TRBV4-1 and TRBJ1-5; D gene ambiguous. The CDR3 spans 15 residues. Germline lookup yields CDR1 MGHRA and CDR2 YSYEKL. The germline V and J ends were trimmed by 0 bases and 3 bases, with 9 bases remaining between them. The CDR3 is CASSQDRAANQPQHF. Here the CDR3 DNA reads TGCGCCAGCAGCCAAGATCGGGCCGCCAATCAGCCCCAGCATTTT.

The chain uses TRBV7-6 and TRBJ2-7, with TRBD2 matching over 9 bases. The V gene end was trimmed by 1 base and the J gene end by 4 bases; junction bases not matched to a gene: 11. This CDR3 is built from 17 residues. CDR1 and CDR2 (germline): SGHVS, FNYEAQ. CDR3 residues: CASSLGGAGGPVYEQYF. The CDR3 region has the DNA TGTGCCAGCAGCTTAGGGGGCGCGGGAGGGCCAGTTTACGAGCAGTACTTC.

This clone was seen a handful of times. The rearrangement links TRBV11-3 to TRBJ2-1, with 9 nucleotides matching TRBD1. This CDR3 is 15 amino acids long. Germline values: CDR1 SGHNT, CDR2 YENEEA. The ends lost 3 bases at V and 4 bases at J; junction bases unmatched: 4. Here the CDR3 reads CASSFRQGGYNEQFF. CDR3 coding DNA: TGTGCCAGCAGCTTTCGACAGGGGGGTTACAATGAGCAGTTCTTC.

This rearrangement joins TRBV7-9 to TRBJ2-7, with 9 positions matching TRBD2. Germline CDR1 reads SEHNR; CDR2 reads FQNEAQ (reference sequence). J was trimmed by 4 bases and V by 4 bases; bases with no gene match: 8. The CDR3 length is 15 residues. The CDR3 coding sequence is TGTGCCAGCAGCTCGGGACTAGCCGGAGGTTACGAGCAGTACTTC. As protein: CASSSGLAGGYEQYF.

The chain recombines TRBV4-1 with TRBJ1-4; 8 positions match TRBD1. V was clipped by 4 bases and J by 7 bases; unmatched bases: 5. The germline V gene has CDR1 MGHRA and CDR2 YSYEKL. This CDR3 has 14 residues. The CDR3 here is CASSLDRAREKLFF. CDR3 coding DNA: TGCGCCAGCAGCCTGGACAGGGCGCGTGAAAAACTGTTTTTT.

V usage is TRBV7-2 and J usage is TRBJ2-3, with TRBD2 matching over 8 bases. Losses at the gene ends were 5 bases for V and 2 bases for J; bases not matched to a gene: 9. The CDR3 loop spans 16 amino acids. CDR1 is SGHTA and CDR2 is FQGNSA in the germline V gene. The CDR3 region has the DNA TGTGCCAGCAGCCCCATAGCGGGACCTTCCACAGATACGCAGTATTTT. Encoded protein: CASSPIAGPSTDTQYF.

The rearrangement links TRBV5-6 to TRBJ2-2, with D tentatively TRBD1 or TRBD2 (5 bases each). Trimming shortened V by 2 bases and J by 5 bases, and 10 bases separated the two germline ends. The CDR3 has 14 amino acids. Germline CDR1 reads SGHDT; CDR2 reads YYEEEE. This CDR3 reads CASSFGAGTGELFF. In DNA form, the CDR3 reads TGTGCCAGCAGCTTCGGGGCAGGTACCGGGGAGCTGTTTTTT.

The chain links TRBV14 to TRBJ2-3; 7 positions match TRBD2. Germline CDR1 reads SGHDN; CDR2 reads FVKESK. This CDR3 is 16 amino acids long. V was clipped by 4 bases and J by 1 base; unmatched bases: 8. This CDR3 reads CASSPGLAARTDTQYF. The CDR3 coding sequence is TGTGCCAGCAGCCCCGGGCTAGCGGCCCGCACAGATACGCAGTATTTT. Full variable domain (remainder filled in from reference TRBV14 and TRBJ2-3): EAGVTQFPSHSVIEKGQTVTLRCDPISGHDNLYWYRRVMGKEIKFLLHFVKESKQDESGMPNNRFLAERTGGTYSTLKVQPAELEDSGVYFCASSPGLAARTDTQYFGPGTRLTVL.

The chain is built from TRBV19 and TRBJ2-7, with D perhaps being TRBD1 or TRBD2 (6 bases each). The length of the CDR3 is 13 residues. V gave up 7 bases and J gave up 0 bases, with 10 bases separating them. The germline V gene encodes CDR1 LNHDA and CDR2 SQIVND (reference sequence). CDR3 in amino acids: CASKQGLSYEQYF. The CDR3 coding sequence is TGTGCCAGTAAACAGGGACTCTCCTACGAGCAGTACTTC. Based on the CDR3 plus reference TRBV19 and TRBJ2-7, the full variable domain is DGGITQSPKYLFRKEGQNVTLSCEQNLNHDAMYWYRQDPGQGLRLIYYSQIVNDFQKGDIAEGYSVSREKKESFPLTVTSAQKNPTAFYLCASKQGLSYEQYFGPGTRLTVT.

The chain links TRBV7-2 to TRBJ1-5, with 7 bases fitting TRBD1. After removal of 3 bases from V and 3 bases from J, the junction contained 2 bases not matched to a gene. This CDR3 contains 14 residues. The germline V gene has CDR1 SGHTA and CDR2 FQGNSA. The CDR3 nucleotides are TGTGCCAGCAGCTTCGGACAGGTCAATCAGCCCCAGCATTTT. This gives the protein CASSFGQVNQPQHF.

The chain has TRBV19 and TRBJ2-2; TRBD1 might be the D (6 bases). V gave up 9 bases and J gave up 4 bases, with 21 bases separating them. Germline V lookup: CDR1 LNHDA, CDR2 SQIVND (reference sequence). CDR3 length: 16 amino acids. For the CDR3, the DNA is TGTGCCAGCCAATCCCCCAGGGGCGGAAGCACCGGGGAGCTGTTTTTT. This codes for CASQSPRGGSTGELFF.

The CDR3 sequence: CASSVDTSSYNEQFF. As DNA, the CDR3 is TGTGCCAGCAGCGTAGATACCAGCTCCTACAATGAGCAGTTCTTC. The chain joins TRBV9 to TRBJ2-1, with D hard to call. This CDR3 has 15 residues. Germline V gene lookup returns CDR1 SGDLS and CDR2 YYNGEE. V lost 0 bases, J lost 0 bases, and 7 bases lay in between.

CDR3 region: CASSPGGAYGGANVLTF. In DNA, the CDR3 is TGTGCCAGCAGCCCAGGGGGCGCTTACGGTGGGGCCAACGTCCTGACTTTC. The J gene is TRBJ2-6, the V gene TRBV5-4; 8 bases agree with TRBD1. Germline-derived CDR1 and CDR2 are SGHNT and YYREEE (reference sequence). V shed 4 bases, J shed 3 bases, and the junction held 9 bases outside the gene matches. The CDR3 length is 17 residues.

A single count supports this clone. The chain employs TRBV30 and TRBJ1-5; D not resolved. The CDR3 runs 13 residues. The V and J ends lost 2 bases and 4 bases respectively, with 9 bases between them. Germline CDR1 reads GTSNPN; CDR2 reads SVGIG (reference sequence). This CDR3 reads CAWSYTKNQPQHF. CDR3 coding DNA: TGTGCCTGGAGTTATACGAAGAATCAGCCCCAGCATTTT.

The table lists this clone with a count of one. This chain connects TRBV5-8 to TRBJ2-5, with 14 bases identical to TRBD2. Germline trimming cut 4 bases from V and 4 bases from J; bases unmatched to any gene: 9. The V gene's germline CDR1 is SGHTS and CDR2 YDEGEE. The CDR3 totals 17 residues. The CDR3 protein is CASSQGLAGAGVETQYF. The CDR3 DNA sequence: TGTGCCAGCAGCCAGGGACTAGCGGGAGCCGGAGTAGAGACCCAGTACTTC.

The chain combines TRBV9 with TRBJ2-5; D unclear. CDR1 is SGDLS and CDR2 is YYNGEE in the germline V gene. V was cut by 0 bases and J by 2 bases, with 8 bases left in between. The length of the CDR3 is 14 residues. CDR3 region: CASSVGHTQETQYF. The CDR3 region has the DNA TGTGCCAGCAGCGTAGGTCACACTCAAGAGACCCAGTACTTC.

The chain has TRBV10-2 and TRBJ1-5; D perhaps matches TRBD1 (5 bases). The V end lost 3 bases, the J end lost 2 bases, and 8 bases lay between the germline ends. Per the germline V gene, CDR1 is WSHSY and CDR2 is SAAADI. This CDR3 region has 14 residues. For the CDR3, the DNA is TGCGCCAGCAGTGAAACAGGTGGCAATCAGCCCCAGCATTTT. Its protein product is CASSETGGNQPQHF.

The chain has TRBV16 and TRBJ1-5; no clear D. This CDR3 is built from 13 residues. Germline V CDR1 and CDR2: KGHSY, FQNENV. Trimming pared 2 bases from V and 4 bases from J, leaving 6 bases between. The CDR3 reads CASSQSGNQPQHF. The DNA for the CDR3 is TGTGCCAGCAGCCAAAGCGGGAATCAGCCCCAGCATTTT.

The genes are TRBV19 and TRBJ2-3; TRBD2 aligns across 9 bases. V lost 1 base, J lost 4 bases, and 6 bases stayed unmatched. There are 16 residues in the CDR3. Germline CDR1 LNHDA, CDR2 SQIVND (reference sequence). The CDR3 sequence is CASSIGGRARADTQYF. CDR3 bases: TGTGCCAGTAGTATAGGCGGGAGGGCCCGGGCAGATACGCAGTATTTT.

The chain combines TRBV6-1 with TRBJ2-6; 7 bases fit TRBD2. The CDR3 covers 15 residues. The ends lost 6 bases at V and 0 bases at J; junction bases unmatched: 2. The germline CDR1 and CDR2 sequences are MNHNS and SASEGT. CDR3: CASRSGGSGANVLTF. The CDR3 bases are TGTGCCAGCAGATCGGGGGGCTCTGGGGCCAACGTCCTGACTTTC.

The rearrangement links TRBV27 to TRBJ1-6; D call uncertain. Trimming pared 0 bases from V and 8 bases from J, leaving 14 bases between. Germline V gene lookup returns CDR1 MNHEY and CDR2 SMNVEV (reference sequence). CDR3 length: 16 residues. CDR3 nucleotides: TGTGCCAGCAGTTTATCGGTGGGTAGGGAGGATTCACCCCTCCACTTT. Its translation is CASSLSVGREDSPLHF.

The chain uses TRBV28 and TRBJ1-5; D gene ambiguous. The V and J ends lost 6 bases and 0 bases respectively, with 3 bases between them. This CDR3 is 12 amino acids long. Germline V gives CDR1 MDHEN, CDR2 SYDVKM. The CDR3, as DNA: TGTGCCAGCAGGACTAGCAATCAGCCCCAGCATTTT. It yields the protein CASRTSNQPQHF.

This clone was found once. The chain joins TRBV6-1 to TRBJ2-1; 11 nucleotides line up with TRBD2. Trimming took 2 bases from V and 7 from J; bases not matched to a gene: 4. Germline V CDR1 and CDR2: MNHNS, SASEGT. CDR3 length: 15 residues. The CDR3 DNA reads TGTGCCAGCAGTGAACTAGCGGGAGGAACAAATGAGCAGTTCTTC. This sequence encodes CASSELAGGTNEQFF.

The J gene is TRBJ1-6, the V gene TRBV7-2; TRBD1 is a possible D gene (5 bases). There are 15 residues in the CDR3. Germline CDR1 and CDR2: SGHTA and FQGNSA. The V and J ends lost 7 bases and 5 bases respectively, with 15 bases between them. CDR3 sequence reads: CASTIGAGDNSPLHF. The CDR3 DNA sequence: TGTGCCAGCACCATAGGGGCGGGGGATAATTCACCCCTCCACTTT.